The clone carrying this TCR beta chain was found a few times. The antigen remains unidentified. The sample is drawn from a study of cytomegalovirus exposure and HLA in healthy donors. Primers for the PCR totalled 60 Vbeta and 13 Jbeta. Sequencing was performed with immunoSEQ multiplex PCR; in TCRdb, only in-frame clones are kept and a portion is missing. The sample lists some 180,000 clones, approximately 85% occurring once. This CDR3 contains 14 residues. The V and J ends lost 3 bases and 4 bases respectively, with 13 bases between them. Looked up from germline, CDR1 is MNHNS and CDR2 is SASEGT. Findings and limits, study-wide: DRB1 showed the most TCR associations and HLA-C the fewest in a later analysis, as rates varied by HLA locus.

The chain carries TRBV6-1 and TRBJ2-7; D is uncertain. The origin of this receptor is a woman between 45 and 60 years old in good health and CMV-seronegative. The sample comprised PBMCs. The CDR3, as DNA: TGTGCCAGCAGTGATGGCAACGCCGTATACGAGCAGTACTTC. Protein product: CASSDGNAVYEQYF.